What follows are 15 T cell receptor beta chains derived from one specimen sequenced in a study of OX40 agonist ivuxolimab in advanced cancers. This table comes from immunoSEQ multiplex PCR, and its TCRdb copy is limited to in-frame clones, with some not included. The sample gives some 81,000 clones, roughly 84% of which show up once; 6.2% is in the top ten. The specimen comprised CD4+ or CD8+ T cells sorted from blood, sampled in a trial of the OX40 agonist ivuxolimab. The receptors originated from an adult with an advanced solid tumor such as melanoma, head and neck, liver or kidney cancer.

The sample holds one count of this clone. V and J are TRBV29-1 and TRBJ1-1, with D possibly being TRBD1 (5 bases). The CDR3 is 15 amino acids. Trimming pared 4 bases from V and 1 base from J, leaving 16 bases between. The V gene's germline CDR1 is SQVTM and CDR2 ANQGSEA. The CDR3 loop is CSVGRSGRTNTEAFF. Here the CDR3 DNA reads TGCAGCGTTGGGCGTTCAGGGCGGACGAACACTGAAGCTTTCTTT. The full variable domain, rest sourced from reference TRBV29-1 and TRBJ1-1, is SAVISQKPSRDICQRGTSLTIQCQVDSQVTMMFWYRQQPGQSLTLIATANQGSEATYESGFVIDKFPISRPNLTFSTLTVSNMSPEDSSIYLCSVGRSGRTNTEAFFGQGTRLTVV.

This chain uses TRBV5-4 with TRBJ1-4; a possible D gene is TRBD1 (6 bases). This CDR3 has 14 residues. CDR1 is SGHNT and CDR2 is YYREEE in the germline V gene (reference sequence). V lost 3 bases to trimming and J lost 3 bases, with 9 bases between them. For the CDR3, the DNA is TGTGCCAGCAGCTCTGGACAGTCTAATGAAAAACTGTTTTTT. Amino acid sequence: CASSSGQSNEKLFF.

The J gene is TRBJ1-2, the V gene TRBV29-1, with D possibly being TRBD1 (5 bases). The V and J ends lost 3 bases and 0 bases respectively, with 11 bases between them. Germline V gene sequence: CDR1 SQVTM, CDR2 ANQGSEA. The CDR3 is made up of 14 amino acids. The CDR3: CSVDGTAANYGYTF. The CDR3 DNA is TGCAGCGTTGACGGGACGGCTGCTAACTATGGCTACACCTTC.

V gene TRBV6-1 combines with J gene TRBJ1-5, with a possible D match to TRBD1 (5 bases). The CDR3 consists of 15 residues. Germline loops: CDR1 MNHNS, CDR2 SASEGT. Trimming cost V 3 bases and J 3 bases, with 12 bases left between them. Here the CDR3 DNA reads TGTGCCAGCAGTGATAGGAGGGGTACCAATCAGCCCCAGCATTTT. Translating gives CASSDRRGTNQPQHF.

The CDR3 loop is CATTYSSGANVLTF. DNA of the CDR3: TGTGCCACCACGTACAGCTCTGGGGCCAACGTCCTGACTTTC. The chain is built from TRBV6-6 and TRBJ2-6; no clear D. Trimming took off 10 bases at V and 0 bases at J, with 10 bases between the two ends. Germline V CDR1 and CDR2: MNHNY, SVGAGI (reference sequence). The CDR3 has 14 amino acids.

This chain links TRBV5-1 with TRBJ2-7, with a possible D match to TRBD1 (6 bases). V was trimmed by 4 bases and J by 3 bases, leaving 17 bases between them. This CDR3 comprises 15 residues. CDR1 and CDR2 (germline): SGHRS, YFSETQ. The CDR3 sequence is CASSLQGNDFYEQYF. The CDR3 bases are TGCGCCAGCAGCCTACAGGGAAACGATTTCTACGAGCAGTACTTC.

The genes are TRBV4-1 and TRBJ2-3; D remains ambiguous. Germline V gene data show CDR1 as MGHRA and CDR2 as YSYEKL. V was cut by 5 bases and J by 0 bases, with 12 bases left in between. This CDR3 region has 15 residues. CDR3 sequence (DNA): TGCGCCAGCAGCAGGACCCAAACTAGCACAGATACGCAGTATTTT. It codes for CASSRTQTSTDTQYF.

The chain has TRBV4-2 and TRBJ2-1, with 11 bases identical to TRBD2. Germline CDR1 reads LGHNA; CDR2 reads YNFKEQ. V dropped 1 base and J dropped 1; count of bases not matched to a gene: 0. The CDR3 consists of 16 residues. The CDR3 is CASSQVAGGSYNEQFF. As DNA, the CDR3 is TGTGCCAGCAGCCAAGTAGCGGGGGGGTCCTACAATGAGCAGTTCTTC.

This clone is medium-sized (0.01 to 0.1%) by share. The chain recombines TRBV9 with TRBJ2-5; 7 bases match TRBD1. The CDR3 runs 15 residues. Per germline, CDR1 SGDLS and CDR2 YYNGEE. Germline trimming cut 0 bases from V and 5 bases from J; bases unmatched to any gene: 7. The CDR3 DNA follows: TGTGCCAGCAGCGTAGAACCAGGGGGTTGGGAGACCCAGTACTTC. It yields the protein CASSVEPGGWETQYF.

J is TRBJ2-7 and V is TRBV28; 9 bases align to TRBD1. The junction had 11 bases not matched to a gene; V was cut back by 1 base and J by 7 bases. The CDR3 spans 16 residues. CDR1 MDHEN and CDR2 SYDVKM come from the germline V gene. The CDR3 coding sequence is TGTGCCAGCAGTTTATTTGCCGGGACAGGGCTAAAGGAGCAGTACTTC. It specifies CASSLFAGTGLKEQYF.

Only a few counts were recorded for this clone. The V call is TRBV30, the J call TRBJ1-1, with D maybe TRBD1 (6 bases). CDR1 and CDR2 (germline): GTSNPN, SVGIG (reference sequence). This CDR3 is 15 amino acids long. V was shortened by 1 base and J by 4 bases, with 16 bases between the two germline ends. CDR3 loop: CAWSALGHFSTEAFF. The CDR3 DNA sequence: TGTGCCTGGAGTGCATTGGGACATTTTAGCACTGAAGCTTTCTTT.

This rearrangement joins TRBV5-1 to TRBJ1-5, with no clear D. The CDR3 is 13 amino acids. From germline, CDR1 is SGHRS and CDR2 YFSETQ. The V gene lost 4 bases and the J gene lost 9 bases, with 14 bases spanning the gap. CDR3 amino acids: CASSANGKGPQHF. The CDR3 nucleotides read TGCGCCAGCAGCGCTAACGGGAAAGGGCCCCAGCATTTT.

The V gene is TRBV5-5, the J gene TRBJ2-1; 7 bases are shared with TRBD2. Germline V gene lookup returns CDR1 SGHKS and CDR2 YYEKEE (reference sequence). This CDR3 region has 14 residues. The J segment lost 7 bases and the V segment lost 5 bases, leaving 9 bases of the junction unmatched. Written as DNA, the CDR3 is TGTGCCAGCAGATTTCGCGGGAGTTCGAATGAGCAGTTCTTC. Translating gives CASRFRGSSNEQFF.

The sample holds one count of this clone. The chain joins TRBV29-1 to TRBJ1-1; D gene uncertain. Germline values: CDR1 SQVTM, CDR2 ANQGSEA. Trimming cost V 7 bases and J 0 bases, with 9 bases left between them. The CDR3 is 12 amino acids. The CDR3 DNA reads TGCAGCGGAACGGATCTGAACACTGAAGCTTTCTTT. As protein: CSGTDLNTEAFF.

The V gene is TRBV5-1, the J gene TRBJ2-5; 10 positions agree with TRBD1. CDR3 length: 15 amino acids. Germline V CDR1 and CDR2: SGHRS, YFSETQ. V dropped 3 bases and J dropped 5; count of bases not matched to a gene: 7. The CDR3 sequence: CASSSGQGEGETQYF. In DNA, the CDR3 is TGCGCCAGCAGCTCCGGACAGGGGGAGGGGGAGACCCAGTACTTC.